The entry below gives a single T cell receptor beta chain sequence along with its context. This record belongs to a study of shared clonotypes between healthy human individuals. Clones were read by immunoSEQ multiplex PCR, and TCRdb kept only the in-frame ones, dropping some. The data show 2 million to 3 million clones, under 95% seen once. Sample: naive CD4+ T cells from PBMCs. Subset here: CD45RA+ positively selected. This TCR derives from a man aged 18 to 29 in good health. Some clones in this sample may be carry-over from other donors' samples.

The CDR3: CASSPTGEAETQYF. The DNA for the CDR3 is TGTGCCAGCAGCCCGACAGGGGAAGCGGAGACCCAGTACTTC. This chain joins TRBV21-1 and TRBJ2-5; the D call TRBD1 from the table was never checked on the DNA. TRBV21-1 represents a pseudogene. This CDR3 has 14 residues.